Listed here are 27 T cell receptor beta chains from one sample, sequenced in a study of blood T cell repertoires in COVID-19. Produced via immunoSEQ multiplex PCR; TCRdb's table is partial and in-frame only. Of under 350,000 clones in the sample, 86% are singletons; the top ten hold 3.6%. The sequencing sample was made of peripheral blood. The receptors were gathered from a young man with active or convalescent COVID-19.

The V call is TRBV9, the J call TRBJ2-1; TRBD1 might be the D (6 bases). Germline V lookup: CDR1 SGDLS, CDR2 YYNGEE. The V and J ends lost 0 bases and 8 bases respectively, with 15 bases between them. The CDR3 loop spans 15 amino acids. CDR3 residues: CASSVAGTPSDEQFF. The CDR3 nucleotides read TGTGCCAGCAGCGTAGCCGGGACACCCTCGGATGAGCAGTTCTTC.

The gene calls are TRBV4-2 and TRBJ1-2; 9 bases are shared with TRBD1. With 4 bases clipped from V and 1 base from J, the junction kept 7 bases outside the gene matches. The CDR3 totals 16 residues. CDR1 is LGHNA and CDR2 is YNFKEQ in the germline V gene. CDR3 sequence: CASSLTSGQGNYGYTF. The CDR3 DNA is TGTGCCAGCAGCCTTACATCGGGACAGGGTAACTATGGCTACACCTTC.

In this sample, this clone turned up many times. This rearrangement joins TRBV11-3 to TRBJ2-1, with 8 bases lining up with TRBD2. CDR1 is SGHNT and CDR2 is YENEEA in the germline V gene. This CDR3 has 17 amino acids. The V and J ends lost 5 bases and 10 bases, in that order; junction bases with no gene match: 19. CDR3 region: CASSPRGDSGTQGEQFF. As DNA, the CDR3 is TGTGCCAGCAGCCCCCGAGGAGATAGCGGGACACAAGGAGAGCAGTTCTTC.

The chain carries TRBV20-1 and TRBJ2-3; possible D gene TRBD2, 6 bases. This CDR3 has 17 residues. V was cut by 3 bases and J by 1 base, with 20 bases left in between. Germline CDR1 and CDR2: DFQATT and SNEGSKA (reference sequence). The CDR3 bases are TGCAGTGCTAGTCTGGCGGGGCCCCGGTTCGGCACAGATACGCAGTATTTT. It specifies CSASLAGPRFGTDTQYF.

This clone was observed once. The gene calls are TRBV5-1 and TRBJ2-7; D ambiguous. From germline, CDR1 is SGHRS and CDR2 YFSETQ. This CDR3 region has 15 residues. The ends were cut back, 0 bases at V and 0 bases at J, with 10 bases in the middle. The DNA of the CDR3 is TGCGCCAGCAGCTTGGGATCGGGTATCTCCTACGAGCAGTACTTC. Protein: CASSLGSGISYEQYF.

This rearrangement joins TRBV25-1 to TRBJ2-2; D is unresolved. Per germline, CDR1 MGHDK and CDR2 SYGVNS. The CDR3 totals 15 residues. The V end lost 3 bases, the J end lost 0 bases, and 8 bases lay between the germline ends. The CDR3 sequence is CASSDGQPNTGELFF. CDR3 sequence (DNA): TGTGCCAGCAGTGATGGGCAACCGAACACCGGGGAGCTGTTTTTT.

V and J are TRBV30 and TRBJ1-3, with 8 bases aligning to TRBD1. The germline V gene encodes CDR1 GTSNPN and CDR2 SVGIG (reference sequence). Trimming cost V 3 bases and J 8 bases; bases outside gene matches: 3. The CDR3 covers 12 residues. The CDR3 here is CAWSLQGDTIYF. CDR3 in DNA: TGTGCCTGGAGCCTACAGGGGGACACCATATATTTT.

CDR3: CASSAQDYSNQPQHF. CDR3 bases: TGTGCCAGCAGTGCACAGGACTATAGCAATCAGCCCCAGCATTTT. V is TRBV6-9 and J is TRBJ1-5; D is perhaps TRBD1 (5 bases). Germline V gene sequence: CDR1 MNHGY, CDR2 SVAAGI. The CDR3 loop spans 15 amino acids. The V end was cut by 5 bases, the J end by 0 bases, with 11 bases between.

This clone was counted a single time. The chain recombines TRBV6-1 with TRBJ2-5; TRBD2 matches at 7 bases. The J segment lost 2 bases and the V segment lost 1 base, leaving 4 bases of the junction unmatched. The CDR3 contains 15 residues. CDR1 is MNHNS and CDR2 is SASEGT in the germline V gene. This CDR3 is CASSEGISGQETQYF. The CDR3 DNA follows: TGTGCCAGCAGTGAAGGTATTAGCGGGCAAGAGACCCAGTACTTC.

The rearrangement joins TRBV2 to TRBJ1-6; 7 positions agree with TRBD1. The CDR3 contains 12 residues. Germline V gene data show CDR1 as SNHLY and CDR2 as FYNNEI. The ends lost 7 bases at V and 7 bases at J; junction bases unmatched: 1. The CDR3 nucleotides are TGTGCCAGCACGGGACAGAATTCACCCCTCCACTTT. Its protein is CASTGQNSPLHF.

The chain joins TRBV6-5 to TRBJ2-3, with 8 bases fitting TRBD1. The germline V gene has CDR1 MNHEY and CDR2 SVGAGI. CDR3 size: 14 residues. V lost 0 bases and J lost 9; bases outside the gene matches: 5. As DNA, the CDR3 is TGTGCCAGCAGTTACTCACACAGGGGGGACACGCAGTATTTT. This sequence encodes CASSYSHRGDTQYF.

V usage is TRBV11-1 and J usage is TRBJ2-4; 11 nucleotides line up with TRBD1. V shed 4 bases, J shed 5 bases, and the junction held 4 bases outside the gene matches. Germline lookup yields CDR1 SGHAT and CDR2 FQDESV (reference sequence). This CDR3 comprises 15 residues. The CDR3 here is CASSSPGQGENIQYF. In DNA form, the CDR3 reads TGTGCCAGCAGCTCACCGGGACAGGGGGAAAACATTCAGTACTTC.

The V call is TRBV7-9, the J call TRBJ1-1; TRBD1 matches 8 bases. Per germline, CDR1 SEHNR and CDR2 FQNEAQ (reference sequence). The CDR3 consists of 15 residues. V dropped 0 bases and J dropped 6; count of bases not matched to a gene: 6. The CDR3 coding sequence is TGTGCCAGCAGCTTAGCGCAAGGGACAGGATCTGAAGCTTTCTTT. Protein product: CASSLAQGTGSEAFF.

As to this clone: The junction does not match germline at one end; this may be a read error. V is TRBV10-1 and J is TRBJ2-3; 9 positions match TRBD1. The CDR3 is made up of 19 amino acids. Germline V gene data show CDR1 as WNHNN and CDR2 as SYGVQD (reference sequence). CDR3 in amino acids: CASIEGTGRVIPRVDTQYF. CDR3 DNA sequence: TGCGCCAGCATTGAGGGGACAGGGCGTGTCATCCCCCGCGTAGATACGCAGTATTTT.

This chain joins TRBV4-1 and TRBJ2-4; D possibly corresponds to TRBD1 (6 bases). Per the germline V gene, CDR1 is MGHRA and CDR2 is YSYEKL. There are 14 residues in the CDR3. The ends were cut back, 1 base at V and 5 bases at J, with 9 bases in the middle. CDR3 in DNA: TGCGCCAGCAGCCAAGGGGACATAGAAAACATTCAGTACTTC. Translation: CASSQGDIENIQYF.

The gene calls are TRBV11-2 and TRBJ2-7; D gene ambiguous. Germline V gene sequence: CDR1 SGHAT, CDR2 FQNNGV. V lost 1 base and J lost 13, with 20 bases in between. The CDR3 consists of 14 residues. CDR3 in DNA: TGTGCCAGCAGCTTAGCTCATCTAGAAGGCATAGAATACTTC. Its translation: CASSLAHLEGIEYF.

The chain is built from TRBV21-1 and TRBJ2-7; the table's D call of TRBD1 was not tested on the DNA. TRBV21-1 is termed a pseudogene. This CDR3 contains 17 residues. The CDR3: CASSRDDRTPRTYEQYF. The DNA for the CDR3 is TGTGCCAGCAGCAGAGATGACAGAACCCCTCGAACCTACGAGCAGTACTTC.

The J gene is TRBJ1-1, the V gene TRBV11-3, with 10 nucleotides matching TRBD1. The germline gives CDR1 SGHNT, CDR2 YENEEA. The J segment lost 5 bases and the V segment lost 1 base, leaving 4 bases of the junction unmatched. This CDR3 is 15 amino acids long. CDR3 sequence reads: CASSLGRTGGTEAFF. For the CDR3, the DNA is TGTGCCAGCAGCTTAGGACGGACAGGGGGAACTGAAGCTTTCTTT. The full variable domain, with the rest looked up from reference TRBV11-3 and TRBJ1-1, is EAGVVQSPRYKIIEKKQPVAFWCNPISGHNTLYWYLQNLGQGPELLIRYENEEAVDDSQLPKDRFSAERLKGVDSTLKIQPAELGDSAVYLCASSLGRTGGTEAFFGQGTRLTVV.

The chain has TRBV19 and TRBJ2-7; TRBD1 aligns across 7 bases. J was trimmed by 8 bases and V by 0 bases; bases with no gene match: 10. Germline V gene lookup returns CDR1 LNHDA and CDR2 SQIVND (reference sequence). The length of the CDR3 is 15 residues. The CDR3 sequence: CASSIDTPQQGKQYF. The CDR3, as DNA: TGTGCCAGTAGTATAGATACTCCACAACAGGGGAAGCAGTACTTC.

The V and J genes are TRBV19 and TRBJ2-6, with a possible D match to TRBD2 (5 bases). Trimming removed 3 bases from V and 5 bases from J, with 17 bases in between. There are 17 residues in the CDR3. Germline loops: CDR1 LNHDA, CDR2 SQIVND (reference sequence). The CDR3 DNA sequence: TGTGCCAGTAGTATTTTTGAGGGCATCCGGCGGGCCAACGTCCTGACTTTC. This gives the protein CASSIFEGIRRANVLTF.

This chain uses TRBV5-4 with TRBJ2-1; 7 positions agree with TRBD2. Germline CDR1 reads SGHNT; CDR2 reads YYREEE (reference sequence). The CDR3 totals 15 residues. V was clipped by 4 bases and J by 1 base; unmatched bases: 5. In DNA form, the CDR3 reads TGTGCCAGCAGCCGTAGCGGGTCGTCCTACAATGAGCAGTTCTTC. Protein product: CASSRSGSSYNEQFF.

This rearrangement joins TRBV6-4 to TRBJ2-3; 9 nucleotides line up with TRBD2. Germline trimming cut 4 bases from V and 4 bases from J; bases unmatched to any gene: 6. Germline V gene lookup returns CDR1 MRHNA and CDR2 SNTAGT. The CDR3 sequence is 15 residues long. CDR3 protein: CASSASSGIADTQYF. CDR3 nucleotides: TGTGCCAGCAGTGCTTCTAGCGGGATTGCAGATACGCAGTATTTT.

This chain uses TRBV18 with TRBJ2-7; D remains unclear. This CDR3 has 14 amino acids. The V and J ends lost 1 base and 7 bases respectively, with 14 bases between them. Germline values: CDR1 KGHSH, CDR2 LQKENI. The CDR3: CASSPQDGTGEQYF. The CDR3, as DNA: TGTGCCAGCTCACCACAAGACGGAACCGGGGAGCAGTACTTC.

This clone was seen once. The chain carries TRBV7-2 and TRBJ2-7; a weak D match, TRBD2 (6 bases). The CDR3 runs to 14 residues. Trimming pared 4 bases from V and 6 bases from J, leaving 16 bases between. CDR1 and CDR2 (germline): SGHTA, FQGNSA. The CDR3 DNA is TGTGCCAGCAGCTCCGGGACTCAACCTGGCGAGCAGTACTTC. Translation: CASSSGTQPGEQYF. Variable domain in full (rest from reference TRBV7-2 and TRBJ2-7): GAGVSQSPSNKVTEKGKDVELRCDPISGHTALYWYRQSLGQGLEFLIYFQGNSAPDKSGLPSDRFSAERTGGSVSTLTIQRTQQEDSAVYLCASSSGTQPGEQYFGPGTRLTVT.

V is TRBV6-1 and J is TRBJ1-2; D is undetermined. V was trimmed by 3 bases and J by 5 bases, leaving 4 bases between them. Per germline, CDR1 MNHNS and CDR2 SASEGT. This CDR3 spans 11 amino acids. The CDR3 nucleotides read TGTGCCAGCAGTGACCTATATGGCTACACCTTC. This encodes CASSDLYGYTF.

The chain is built from TRBV5-4 and TRBJ1-3; weak D call: TRBD1 (6 bases). Germline V gene lookup returns CDR1 SGHNT and CDR2 YYREEE (reference sequence). The CDR3 length is 14 residues. V lost 4 bases to trimming and J lost 0 bases, with 8 bases between them. The CDR3 here is CASSGQRSGNTIYF. The CDR3 nucleotides are TGTGCCAGCAGCGGACAGCGCTCTGGAAACACCATATATTTT.

This chain joins TRBV27 and TRBJ1-5, with 10 bases that match TRBD1. Germline V gene lookup returns CDR1 MNHEY and CDR2 SMNVEV (reference sequence). This CDR3 region has 15 residues. Trimming took 6 bases from V and 7 from J; bases not matched to a gene: 9. CDR3 in DNA: TGTGCCAGCAGGGAGGGACAGGGGTTCGGGCAGCCCCAGCATTTT. Translated: CASREGQGFGQPQHF.